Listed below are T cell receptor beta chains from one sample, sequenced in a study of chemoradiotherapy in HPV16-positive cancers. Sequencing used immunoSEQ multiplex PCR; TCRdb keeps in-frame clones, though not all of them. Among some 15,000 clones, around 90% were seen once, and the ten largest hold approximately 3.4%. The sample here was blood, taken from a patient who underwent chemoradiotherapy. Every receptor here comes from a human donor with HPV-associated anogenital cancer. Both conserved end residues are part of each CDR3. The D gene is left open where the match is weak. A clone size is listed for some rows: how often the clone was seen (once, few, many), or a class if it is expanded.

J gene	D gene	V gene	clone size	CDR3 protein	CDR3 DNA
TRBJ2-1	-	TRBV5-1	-	CASSLYGLIGWSYNEQFF	TGCGCCAGCAGCTTGTACGGACTGATCGGTTGGTCCTACAATGAGCAGTTCTTC
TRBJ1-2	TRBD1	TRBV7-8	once	CASSFIGQENYGYTF	TGTGCCAGCAGCTTTATCGGACAGGAGAACTATGGCTACACCTTC
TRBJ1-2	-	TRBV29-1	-	CSVGSEQWVSDGYTF	TGCAGCGTTGGGTCCGAGCAGTGGGTGTCGGATGGCTACACCTTC
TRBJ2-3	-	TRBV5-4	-	CASSLDRGFTDTQYF	TGTGCCAGCAGCTTGGATCGGGGGTTCACAGATACGCAGTATTTT
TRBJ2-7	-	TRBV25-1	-	CASSENDRAGPSYEQYF	TGTGCCAGCAGTGAGAACGATAGGGCAGGGCCTTCCTACGAGCAGTACTTC
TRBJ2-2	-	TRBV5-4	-	CASSGTEGPGGELFF	TGTGCCAGCAGCGGTACGGAGGGGCCAGGCGGGGAGCTGTTTTTT
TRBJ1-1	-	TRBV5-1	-	CASSVDRNTEAFF	TGCGCCAGCAGCGTGGACAGGAACACTGAAGCTTTCTTT
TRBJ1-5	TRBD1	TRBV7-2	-	CASSAGTGGGQPQHF	TGTGCCAGCAGCGCCGGGACAGGGGGCGGACAGCCCCAGCATTTT
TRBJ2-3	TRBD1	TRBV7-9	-	CASSLAGTVSTDTQYF	TGTGCCAGCAGCTTAGCGGGGACAGTATCAACAGATACGCAGTATTTT
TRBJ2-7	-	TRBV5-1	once	CASSPTPDLGLYEQYF	TGCGCCAGCAGCCCCACCCCGGACCTAGGGCTCTACGAGCAGTACTTC
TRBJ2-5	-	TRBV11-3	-	CASSLGPGIIETQYF	TGTGCCAGCAGCCTCGGGCCGGGGATAATAGAGACCCAGTACTTC
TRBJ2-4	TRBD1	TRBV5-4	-	CASSLLDRAENIQYF	TGTGCCAGCAGCTTGCTAGACAGGGCGGAAAACATTCAGTACTTC
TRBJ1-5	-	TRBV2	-	CASSPWGQPQHF	TGTGCCAGCAGTCCCTGGGGTCAGCCCCAGCATTTT
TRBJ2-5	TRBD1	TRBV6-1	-	CASSEGRGQGRKETQYF	TGTGCCAGCAGTGAAGGTAGAGGACAGGGGAGAAAAGAGACCCAGTACTTC